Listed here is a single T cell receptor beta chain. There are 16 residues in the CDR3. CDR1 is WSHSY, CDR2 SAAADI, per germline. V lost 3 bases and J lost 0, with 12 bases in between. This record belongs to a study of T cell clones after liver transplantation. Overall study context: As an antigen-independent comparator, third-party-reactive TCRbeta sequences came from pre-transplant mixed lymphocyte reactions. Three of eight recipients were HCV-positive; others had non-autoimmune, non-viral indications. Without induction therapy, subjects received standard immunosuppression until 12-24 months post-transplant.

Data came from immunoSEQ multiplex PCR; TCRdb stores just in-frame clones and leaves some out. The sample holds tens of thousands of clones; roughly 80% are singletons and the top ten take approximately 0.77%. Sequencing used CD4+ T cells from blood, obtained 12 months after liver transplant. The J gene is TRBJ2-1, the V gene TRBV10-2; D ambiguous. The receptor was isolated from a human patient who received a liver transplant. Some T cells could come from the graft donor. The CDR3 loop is CASSEFGPSSYNEQFF. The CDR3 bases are TGCGCCAGCAGTGAATTCGGCCCTAGCTCCTACAATGAGCAGTTCTTC.